This section outlines one T cell receptor (beta chain) sequence together with its context. Grouping used clinical history reported by participants in a survey and questionnaire. The sample belongs to a study of blood T cell repertoires in COVID-19. About the study: Spain, Italy and the United States supplied samples that represented acute and convalescent COVID-19.

Authors' data handling: Reference gene primers were amplified, and this amplification served to estimate nucleated cell counts. Sequencing was performed with immunoSEQ multiplex PCR; in TCRdb, only in-frame clones are kept and a portion is missing. The DNA was the basis for D and trimming; V, J and clone size are from that table. Here the sample spans around 140,000 clones, 78% being singletons. The length of the CDR3 is 14 residues. CDR1 and CDR2 from the germline V gene are SEHNR and FQNEAQ (reference sequence). Trimming pared 3 bases from V and 0 bases from J, leaving 6 bases between. The chain carries TRBV7-9 and TRBJ2-1, with D unclear. The clonotype originates from a woman in her fifties or sixties who had recovered from COVID-19. Sequencing was performed on PBMCs or T cells enriched from blood (not recorded which). The CDR3 DNA is TGTGCCAGCAGCTTGGTGAGCTCCTACAATGAGCAGTTCTTC. Residues: CASSLVSSYNEQFF.